Listed here are 26 T cell receptor beta chains from one sample, sequenced in a study of vaccination effects on CD4 cells after COVID-19. Some clones are missing from TCRdb's copy, which holds only in-frame ones; the method was immunoSEQ multiplex PCR. The repertoire holds roughly 65,000 clones, with 60% to 80% as singletons. Viral peptide pools were used in the ViraFEST assay to expand antigen-specific CD4+ T cells, and sequencing came afterward. Scientists isolated CD4+ T cells after a roughly nine-day culture period ended. Nucleocapsid antibodies were negative in the vaccine recipients, who had never had SARS-CoV-2 infection. These TCRs are of unknown antigen specificity. Specimen: CD4+ T cells from PBMCs cultured with HCoV-NL63 spike peptides, collected before COVID-19 vaccination. The receptors shown here come from a human donor who received a COVID-19 vaccine.

The chain combines TRBV5-5 with TRBJ2-3; tentatively, D is TRBD2 (6 bases). Germline CDR1 is SGHKS and CDR2 is YYEKEE (reference sequence). This CDR3 is built from 14 residues. Here the CDR3 reads CGTQEGSGTDTQYF. The CDR3 region has the DNA TGTGGAACACAGGAGGGATCGGGCACAGATACGCAGTATTTT.

This chain's CDR3 is CALVAGGFTDTQYF. The CDR3 DNA reads TGTGCCTTAGTAGCGGGGGGATTCACAGATACGCAGTATTTT. The chain combines TRBV30 with TRBJ2-3, with 10 bases that match TRBD2. With V trimmed by 7 bases and J by 2 bases, 6 bases remained unmatched. The CDR3 is 14 residues long. CDR1 is GTSNPN, CDR2 SVGIG, per germline (reference sequence).

The rearrangement uses TRBV18 and TRBJ1-5; D unresolved. This CDR3 is 17 amino acids long. Trimming left V 6 bases short and J 3 bases short, with 21 bases between. Germline CDR1 reads KGHSH; CDR2 reads LQKENI. The CDR3 here is CASSPSPETLVNQPQHF. The DNA of the CDR3 is TGTGCCAGCTCGCCGAGTCCCGAGACTCTCGTCAATCAGCCCCAGCATTTT.

The rearrangement joins TRBV24-1 to TRBJ2-7; the D call may be TRBD1 or TRBD2 (6 bases each). This CDR3 spans 16 amino acids. CDR1 is KGHDR, CDR2 SFDVKD, per germline. The V and J ends lost 4 bases and 5 bases respectively, with 20 bases between them. The CDR3: CATSDPHGPEGDEQYV. The CDR3 DNA reads TGTGCCACCAGTGACCCTCACGGCCCGGAGGGGGACGAGCAGTACGTC.

This clone was detected once. The genes are TRBV28 and TRBJ1-2; no reliable D call. The germline CDR1 and CDR2 sequences are MDHEN and SYDVKM. Deletions cut 4 bases from V and 4 bases from J, with 7 bases between. This CDR3 has 12 residues. The CDR3 nucleotides are TGTGCCAGCAGTTCGGGGAGCTATGGCTACACCTTC. Translation gives CASSSGSYGYTF.

V and J are TRBV2 and TRBJ1-1; D is ambiguous. The CDR3 has 13 residues. V lost 4 bases and J lost 2, with 8 bases in between. CDR1 and CDR2 from the germline V gene are SNHLY and FYNNEI. For the CDR3, the DNA is TGTGCCAGCAGTGGGCCGGGTAACACTGAAGCTTTCTTT. Protein: CASSGPGNTEAFF.

This clone was seen once. The chain employs TRBV20-1 and TRBJ2-3; no clear D gene. The CDR3 is 14 amino acids. The germline V gene encodes CDR1 DFQATT and CDR2 SNEGSKA (reference sequence). The ends were cut back, 3 bases at V and 0 bases at J, with 10 bases in the middle. The CDR3 DNA is TGCAGTGCTAGTTACAGTTATAGCACAGATACGCAGTATTTT. Translation gives CSASYSYSTDTQYF.

The chain joins TRBV6-5 to TRBJ1-2; TRBD1 matches 9 bases. V lost 6 bases and J lost 6; bases outside the gene matches: 11. This CDR3 contains 15 residues. CDR1 is MNHEY, CDR2 SVGAGI, per germline. The CDR3 sequence: CASRFRETGGNGYTF. The CDR3 coding sequence is TGTGCCAGCAGATTTCGAGAGACAGGGGGGAATGGCTACACCTTC.

This rearrangement joins TRBV5-1 to TRBJ2-3, with D perhaps assigned TRBD1 or TRBD2 (6 bases each). Germline assignment: CDR1 SGHRS and CDR2 YFSETQ. This CDR3 has 14 residues. V lost 0 bases to trimming and J lost 5 bases, with 10 bases between them. The DNA for the CDR3 is TGCGCCAGCAGCTTGGACGGGGGCGTAGATACGCAGTATTTT. Translation: CASSLDGGVDTQYF.

The rearrangement uses TRBV20-1 and TRBJ2-4; D is ambiguous. The CDR3 has 15 residues. CDR1 and CDR2 (germline): DFQATT, SNEGSKA (reference sequence). Trimming removed 3 bases at V and 0 bases at J, with 12 bases between. The CDR3 nucleotides read TGCAGTGCTAGTTGGGGTTGGTTAGCCAAAAACATTCAGTACTTC. This sequence encodes CSASWGWLAKNIQYF.

This clone was counted between two and nine times. The chain joins TRBV2 to TRBJ2-2, with 9 nucleotides matching TRBD1. This CDR3 contains 14 residues. Per the germline V gene, CDR1 is SNHLY and CDR2 is FYNNEI. The junction had 0 bases not matched to a gene; V was cut back by 6 bases and J by 1 base. The CDR3 nucleotides read TGTGCCAGCAGGGGACAGGGGAACACCGGGGAGCTGTTTTTT. As protein: CASRGQGNTGELFF.

This sequence joins TRBV3-1 (or the pseudogene TRBV3-2) and TRBJ2-7; 7 bases align to TRBD2. V gave up 1 base and J gave up 0 bases; unmatched junction bases: 9. The CDR3 loop spans 17 amino acids. Germline V gene data show CDR1 as LGHDT and CDR2 as YNNKEL (reference sequence). The CDR3 spells CASSQATSEGSSYEQYV. The DNA for the CDR3 is TGTGCCAGCAGCCAAGCTACTAGCGAGGGGAGCTCCTACGAGCAGTACGTC.

The chain links TRBV24-1 to TRBJ2-2; D remains unclear. Germline V gives CDR1 KGHDR, CDR2 SFDVKD. With 4 bases removed from V and 0 bases from J, the gap between germline ends came to 11 bases. CDR3 length: 16 residues. The CDR3 DNA reads as TGTGCCACCAGTGAGTCGGACGGAGCGAACACCGGGGAGCTGTTTTTT. Protein product: CATSESDGANTGELFF.

This clone was seen a few times. The V call is TRBV30, the J call TRBJ1-1; a weak D match, TRBD1 (5 bases). CDR3 size: 13 residues. Trimming left V 2 bases short and J 3 bases short, with 10 bases between. From germline, CDR1 is GTSNPN and CDR2 SVGIG (reference sequence). The CDR3 spells CAWSRGMYTEAFF. The DNA of the CDR3 is TGTGCCTGGAGTAGGGGCATGTACACTGAAGCTTTCTTT.

V and J are TRBV19 and TRBJ1-5, with 7 bases aligning to TRBD1. Germline values: CDR1 LNHDA, CDR2 SQIVND (reference sequence). The ends lost 3 bases at V and 0 bases at J; junction bases unmatched: 5. This CDR3 spans 16 amino acids. This CDR3 is CASSIGQDYSNQPQHF. DNA for the CDR3: TGTGCCAGTAGTATTGGACAGGATTATAGCAATCAGCCCCAGCATTTT.

The chain links TRBV24-1 to TRBJ2-7, with 7 nucleotides matching TRBD2. CDR3 length equals 13 residues. V lost 5 bases, J lost 3 bases, and 3 bases stayed unmatched. Germline CDR1 KGHDR, CDR2 SFDVKD. In nucleotides, the CDR3 is TGTGCCACCAGTGTTCGCGGGGGCTACGAGCAGTACGTC. This encodes CATSVRGGYEQYV.

This clone was observed once. V is TRBV7-9 and J is TRBJ2-5; 11 nucleotides align to TRBD1. Germline-derived CDR1 and CDR2 are SEHNR and FQNEAQ (reference sequence). Trimming at V came to 5 bases and at J to 7 bases, leaving 15 bases not matched to a gene. The CDR3 contains 17 residues. The CDR3 here is CASSRMGTGGRSGTQYF. CDR3 coding DNA: TGTGCCAGCAGCCGGATGGGGACAGGGGGAAGATCAGGGACCCAGTACTTC. Full variable domain (rest looked up from reference TRBV7-9 and TRBJ2-5): DTGVSQNPRHKITKRGQNVTFRCDPISEHNRLYWYRQTLGQGPEFLTYFQNEAQLEKSRLLSDRFSAERPKGSFSTLEIQRTEQGDSAMYLCASSRMGTGGRSGTQYFGPGTRLLVL.

The rearrangement uses TRBV28 and TRBJ2-7; no definite D call. The V gene's germline CDR1 is MDHEN and CDR2 SYDVKM. Between the trimmed V and J ends, which lost 5 bases and 1 base, there was a span of 21 bases. This CDR3 is 17 amino acids long. CDR3 sequence (DNA): TGTGCCAGCAGTCGGAGTCGGACCGGCCGGGCGTCCTACGAGCAGTACGTC. Its translation is CASSRSRTGRASYEQYV.

The chain recombines TRBV19 with TRBJ1-3, with 9 bases aligning to TRBD1. The CDR3 totals 16 residues. The germline V gene encodes CDR1 LNHDA and CDR2 SQIVND (reference sequence). V was pared by 4 bases and J by 2 bases, with 6 bases of the junction left unmatched. In DNA form, the CDR3 reads TGTGCCAGTAGTAGGACTACAGGGGGCACTGGAAACACCATATATTTT. Residues: CASSRTTGGTGNTIYF.

V gene TRBV24-1 combines with J gene TRBJ2-3; D tentatively reads TRBD1 or TRBD2 (5 bases each). Germline V gene lookup returns CDR1 KGHDR and CDR2 SFDVKD. V was trimmed by 11 bases and J by 1 base, leaving 18 bases between them. The CDR3 is 15 residues long. CDR3 nucleotides: TGTGCCATCTTCCCGGGACGGATTTGCACAGATACGCAGTATTTT. It translates to CAIFPGRICTDTQYF.

This chain links TRBV6-5 with TRBJ2-4; a weak D match, TRBD2 (6 bases). The germline V gene encodes CDR1 MNHEY and CDR2 SVGAGI. The CDR3 runs 16 residues. V lost 4 bases and J 5 bases, leaving 18 bases between the germline ends. The CDR3 reads CASSFLTGRYQNIQYF. In DNA, the CDR3 is TGTGCCAGCAGTTTCCTCACCGGGAGATACCAAAACATTCAGTACTTC.

The count of this clone is one. This chain uses TRBV5-1 with TRBJ1-5, with D hard to call. Trimming shortened V by 5 bases and J by 0 bases, and 12 bases separated the two germline ends. Germline-derived CDR1 and CDR2 are SGHRS and YFSETQ. The CDR3 is 15 residues long. Here the CDR3 DNA reads TGCGCCAGCAGTGATAGTCCGTCTAGCAATCAGCCCCAGCATTTT. This encodes CASSDSPSSNQPQHF. Full variable domain (outside the CDR3, taken from reference TRBV5-1 and TRBJ1-5): KAGVTQTPRYLIKTRGQQVTLSCSPISGHRSVSWYQQTPGQGLQFLFEYFSETQRNKGNFPGRFSGRQFSNSRSEMNVSTLELGDSALYLCASSDSPSSNQPQHFGDGTRLSIL.

J is TRBJ2-5 and V is TRBV19, with a weak D call TRBD2 (7 bases). V was pared by 3 bases and J by 4 bases, with 15 bases between. The CDR3 extends over 15 amino acids. CDR1 is LNHDA and CDR2 is SQIVND in the germline V gene (reference sequence). DNA of the CDR3: TGTGCCAGTAGTATTGGGGAGGGGGAAGGAGAGACCCAGTACTTC. Its protein is CASSIGEGEGETQYF.

This chain uses TRBV7-9 with TRBJ2-1, with TRBD2 matching 13 bases. V dropped 3 bases and J dropped 10; count of bases not matched to a gene: 3. The CDR3 covers 14 residues. Per germline, CDR1 SEHNR and CDR2 FQNEAQ (reference sequence). Here the CDR3 reads CASSFGLAGEEQFF. For the CDR3, the DNA is TGTGCCAGCAGCTTTGGACTAGCGGGGGAAGAGCAGTTCTTC. Full variable domain (remainder filled in from reference TRBV7-9 and TRBJ2-1): DTGVSQNPRHKITKRGQNVTFRCDPISEHNRLYWYRQTLGQGPEFLTYFQNEAQLEKSRLLSDRFSAERPKGSFSTLEIQRTEQGDSAMYLCASSFGLAGEEQFFGPGTRLTVL.

The CDR3 sequence: CASSITGEDGYTF. CDR3 nucleotide sequence: TGCGCCAGCAGCATAACAGGGGAAGATGGCTACACCTTC. The J gene is TRBJ1-2, the V gene TRBV10-1; TRBD1 matches at 7 bases. The CDR3 is 13 residues long. Germline V gives CDR1 WNHNN, CDR2 SYGVQD (reference sequence). With 6 bases clipped from V and 6 bases from J, the junction kept 7 bases outside the gene matches.

CDR3 nucleotides: TGTGCCAGCAGTCTGTGGTCCAGGGCTGGAAACACCATATATTTT. It yields the protein CASSLWSRAGNTIYF. J is TRBJ1-3 and V is TRBV28; tentatively, D is TRBD1 (5 bases). This CDR3 region has 15 residues. Looked up from germline, CDR1 is MDHEN and CDR2 is SYDVKM. V was clipped by 5 bases and J by 2 bases, with 13 bases between them.